The next 25 T cell receptor beta chains were all read from a single sample in a study of blood T cells in healthy people across ages. A second PCR of 7 to 11 cycles used a sample-barcoded 5' primer and a J-beta primer mix. One entry per CDR3 protein results from TCRdb running MiXCR on the 5' RACE reads. The top ten hold approximately 15% of the sample, which has 650,000 to 700,000 distinct CDR3 sequences, about 34% seen once. Sequencing input: blood. These receptors were taken from an elderly woman in good health.

The chain is built from TRBV30 and TRBJ2-7; 7 bases match TRBD2. The CDR3 contains 13 residues. Germline values: CDR1 GTSNPN, CDR2 SVGIG (reference sequence). V was clipped by 8 bases and J by 5 bases; unmatched bases: 12. The CDR3 nucleotides are TGTGCCAGCAGTCTACTAGCGCGAGACGAGCAGTACTTC. Translated, it gives CASSLLARDEQYF. Looking up the rest from reference TRBV30 and TRBJ2-7 gives the full variable domain: SQTIHQWPATLVQPVGSPLSLECTVEGTSNPNLYWYRQAAGRGLQLLFYSVGIGQISSEVPQNLSASRPQDRQFILSSKKLLLSDSGFYLCASSLLARDEQYFGPGTRLTVT.

At least ten counts were recorded for this clonotype. The J gene is TRBJ2-3, the V gene TRBV20-1; a weak D match, TRBD2 (7 bases). Deletions cut 6 bases from V and 8 bases from J, with 15 bases between. The germline gives CDR1 DFQATT, CDR2 SNEGSKA (reference sequence). This CDR3 has 12 residues. The CDR3 DNA reads TGCAGTGCGGGACGGGGGGCCTCTACGCAGTATTTT. Residues: CSAGRGASTQYF.

This rearrangement joins TRBV5-1 to TRBJ2-3, with TRBD1 as a possible D gene (5 bases). V was shortened by 4 bases and J by 1 base, with 13 bases between the two germline ends. The V gene's germline CDR1 is SGHRS and CDR2 YFSETQ. The CDR3 extends over 15 amino acids. This CDR3 reads CASSVQGIRTDTQYF. The CDR3 bases are TGCGCCAGCAGCGTTCAGGGTATACGCACAGATACGCAGTATTTT.

The chain recombines TRBV30 with TRBJ1-4; D remains unclear. This CDR3 has 13 residues. The germline V gene has CDR1 GTSNPN and CDR2 SVGIG (reference sequence). V was pared by 2 bases and J by 10 bases, with 14 bases between. In nucleotides, the CDR3 is TGTGCCTGGAGTCTACGGGAGGGCACAAAACTGTTTTTT. Amino acids: CAWSLREGTKLFF. The full variable domain, in which reference TRBV30 and TRBJ1-4 provide the parts outside the CDR3, is SQTIHQWPATLVQPVGSPLSLECTVEGTSNPNLYWYRQAAGRGLQLLFYSVGIGQISSEVPQNLSASRPQDRQFILSSKKLLLSDSGFYLCAWSLREGTKLFFGSGTQLSVL.

This clonotype came up many times. The rearrangement joins TRBV6-5 to TRBJ2-5; tentatively, D is TRBD1 (5 bases). V lost 5 bases and J 3 bases, leaving 16 bases between the germline ends. From germline, CDR1 is MNHEY and CDR2 SVGAGI. The CDR3 length is 15 residues. The CDR3 protein is CASSTQRGRKETQYF. The CDR3 DNA is TGTGCCAGCAGTACCCAAAGGGGAAGAAAAGAGACCCAGTACTTC.

The chain has TRBV30 and TRBJ1-1; 8 nucleotides align to TRBD1. The CDR3 length is 13 residues. V lost 3 bases and J lost 3; bases outside the gene matches: 3. Germline V lookup: CDR1 GTSNPN, CDR2 SVGIG (reference sequence). Here the CDR3 reads CAWRDRVDTEAFF. The CDR3 DNA sequence: TGTGCCTGGAGGGACAGGGTCGACACTGAAGCTTTCTTT.

This clonotype has at least ten counts. The V gene is TRBV20-1, the J gene TRBJ1-4, with D possibly matching TRBD1 (6 bases). Germline CDR1 DFQATT, CDR2 SNEGSKA (reference sequence). This CDR3 is built from 14 residues. The ends were cut back, 4 bases at V and 8 bases at J, with 17 bases in the middle. The CDR3 nucleotides read TGCAGTGCTACCGCTCGGGGGGCATTAGAAAAACTGTTTTTT. Translated, it gives CSATARGALEKLFF.

The chain couples TRBV20-1 to TRBJ2-4; a possible D gene is TRBD1 (5 bases). CDR1 is DFQATT and CDR2 is SNEGSKA in the germline V gene (reference sequence). V lost 0 bases to trimming and J lost 6 bases, with 9 bases between them. The CDR3 is 13 residues long. This CDR3 is CSAREQALNIQYF. The DNA of the CDR3 is TGCAGTGCTAGAGAACAGGCCCTAAACATTCAGTACTTC.

In the case of this clonotype: Being one base from a much bigger clone, this may be a read error. The chain links TRBV20-1 to TRBJ2-3; perhaps TRBD1 as D (6 bases). The CDR3 consists of 11 residues. The V end was cut by 5 bases, the J end by 14 bases, with 17 bases between. CDR1 is DFQATT, CDR2 SNEGSKA, per germline (reference sequence). This CDR3 is CSAEQGEKLYF. The CDR3 DNA sequence: TGCAGTGCTGAACAGGGAGAAAAACTGTATTTT.

The rearrangement joins TRBV5-1 to TRBJ1-2; 9 nucleotides align to TRBD1. The CDR3 runs to 14 residues. CDR1 and CDR2 (germline): SGHRS, YFSETQ. The J segment lost 4 bases and the V segment lost 4 bases, leaving 5 bases of the junction unmatched. In DNA form, the CDR3 reads TGCGCCAGCAGCGTGGAGGGACAGGGCTATGGCTACACCTTC. Translating gives CASSVEGQGYGYTF.

This clonotype was found many times. V usage is TRBV20-1 and J usage is TRBJ1-2; D may be TRBD1 (5 bases). The CDR3 sequence is 12 residues long. Germline CDR1 and CDR2: DFQATT and SNEGSKA (reference sequence). Trimming left V 5 bases short and J 2 bases short, with 9 bases between. The CDR3 nucleotides are TGCAGTGCTTTCCGGGACAACTATGGCTACACCTTC. This translates into CSAFRDNYGYTF.

This clonotype was detected a few times. A much larger clone is a single base away; this may be a read error. V is TRBV6-2 or TRBV6-3 and J is TRBJ2-5; no definite D call. Trimming stripped 2 bases from V and 5 bases from J, with 9 bases between. The length of the CDR3 is 13 residues. CDR1 and CDR2 (germline): MNHEY, SVGEGT. CDR3 nucleotides: TGTGCCAGCAGTTACCCGCTTAGGGAGACCCAGTACTTC. This sequence encodes CASSYPLRETQYF.

The chain combines TRBV23-1 with TRBJ2-1; D unresolved. TRBV23-1 is identified as an open reading frame with a role that is uncertain. The CDR3 extends over 16 amino acids. V lost 1 base and J 13 bases, leaving 23 bases between the germline ends. As DNA, the CDR3 is TGCGCCAGCAGTCAATTTGGGGATTGGATTTCGGAGACCCAGTTCTTC. Translated: CASSQFGDWISETQFF.

This clonotype was observed at least ten times. At one boundary the junction diverges from the germline segment, which might be a read error. The chain recombines TRBV27 with TRBJ2-3; no clear D. The CDR3 contains 12 residues. The V gene's germline CDR1 is MNHEY and CDR2 SMNVEV (reference sequence). The CDR3 nucleotides are TGTACCAGCAGCAAGTTAACAGATACGCAGTATTTT. It translates to CTSSKLTDTQYF.

This clonotype appeared a single time. The gene calls are TRBV4-2 and TRBJ1-4; tentatively, D is TRBD1 (5 bases). Germline V gene lookup returns CDR1 LGHNA and CDR2 YNFKEQ. With 2 bases removed from V and 3 bases from J, the gap between germline ends came to 16 bases. The CDR3 extends over 17 amino acids. CDR3 amino acids: CASSQPSQRRANEKLFF. CDR3 in DNA: TGTGCCAGCAGCCAACCTTCACAGCGCAGGGCTAATGAAAAACTGTTTTTT.

The rearrangement links TRBV6-4 to TRBJ2-1, with TRBD2 identical over 12 bases. Germline CDR1 MRHNA, CDR2 SNTAGT. The CDR3 extends over 15 amino acids. Unmatched junction bases numbered 6, after V lost 3 bases and J lost 9 bases. CDR3 loop: CASSELPSGRGEQFF. The CDR3 DNA follows: TGTGCCAGCAGTGAACTGCCTAGCGGGAGGGGTGAGCAGTTCTTC.

The chain carries TRBV20-1 and TRBJ1-2; D unclear. The germline CDR1 and CDR2 sequences are DFQATT and SNEGSKA (reference sequence). This CDR3 is built from 11 residues. Between the trimmed V and J ends, which lost 5 bases and 8 bases, there was a span of 12 bases. The DNA for the CDR3 is TGCAGTGCTGAGGGCCTCTGGGGCTACACCTTC. Protein: CSAEGLWGYTF.

The CDR3 spells CASRGTDPYEQYF. Written as DNA, the CDR3 is TGCGCCAGCAGGGGGACGGATCCCTACGAGCAGTACTTC. V and J are TRBV5-1 and TRBJ2-7; D may be TRBD1 or TRBD2 (5 bases each). The CDR3 is 13 amino acids. V was cut by 5 bases and J by 2 bases, with 11 bases left in between. In germline, CDR1 is SGHRS, CDR2 YFSETQ. The complete variable domain, with remaining parts taken from reference TRBV5-1 and TRBJ2-7, reads KAGVTQTPRYLIKTRGQQVTLSCSPISGHRSVSWYQQTPGQGLQFLFEYFSETQRNKGNFPGRFSGRQFSNSRSEMNVSTLELGDSALYLCASRGTDPYEQYFGPGTRLTVT.

J is TRBJ1-2 and V is TRBV30, with D unresolved. V lost 1 base and J 2 bases, leaving 14 bases between the germline ends. The germline V gene has CDR1 GTSNPN and CDR2 SVGIG (reference sequence). This CDR3 comprises 15 residues. CDR3 sequence reads: CAWSGGRVNNYGYTF. In nucleotides, the CDR3 is TGTGCCTGGAGTGGTGGTAGGGTGAACAACTATGGCTACACCTTC.

Remarks on this clonotype: Because the CDR3's place on the DNA is in doubt, the DNA is left out and the CDR3 is given as listed by TCRdb. The chain links TRBV7-5 to TRBJ2-7; the table calls TRBD1, which could not be checked here. TRBV7-5 is a pseudogene locus. Both ends counted, the CDR3 spans 17 residues. CDR3: CISVPEADSFSSYEQYF.

The chain has TRBV27 and TRBJ1-5; D is undetermined. The CDR3 is 15 amino acids. V lost 0 bases, J lost 2 bases, and 8 bases lay in between. Germline values: CDR1 MNHEY, CDR2 SMNVEV (reference sequence). CDR3 amino acids: CASSLSVRGNQPQHF. The CDR3 DNA sequence: TGTGCCAGCAGTTTATCGGTCCGGGGCAATCAGCCCCAGCATTTT.

This chain uses TRBV29-1 with TRBJ2-4; D is possibly TRBD1 (6 bases). The J call may be incorrect, as the DNA end agrees better with TRBJ2-5. From germline, CDR1 is SQVTM and CDR2 ANQGSEA. This CDR3 has 13 amino acids. The chain's CDR3 is CSVGAGAVETQYF. For the CDR3, the DNA is TGCAGCGTTGGGGCAGGGGCCGTGGAGACCCAGTACTTC.

V is TRBV7-9 and J is TRBJ1-2; D is unclear. This CDR3 comprises 16 residues. Germline V gene data show CDR1 as SEHNR and CDR2 as FQNEAQ (reference sequence). V was cut by 6 bases and J by 7 bases, with 24 bases left in between. This chain's CDR3 is CASRSTDQLLSGGYTF. CDR3 nucleotide sequence: TGTGCCAGCAGGTCTACGGATCAGTTGTTGAGTGGTGGCTACACCTTC. Using reference TRBV7-9 and TRBJ1-2 for the parts outside the CDR3, the full variable domain is DTGVSQNPRHKITKRGQNVTFRCDPISEHNRLYWYRQTLGQGPEFLTYFQNEAQLEKSRLLSDRFSAERPKGSFSTLEIQRTEQGDSAMYLCASRSTDQLLSGGYTFGSGTRLTVV.

On this clonotype itself: A read error is possible here, since a much larger clone lies one base away. The V and J genes are TRBV9 and TRBJ1-2; D remains unclear. Trimming removed 6 bases from V and 3 bases from J, with 18 bases in between. This CDR3 spans 15 amino acids. In germline, CDR1 is SGDLS, CDR2 YYNGEE. DNA for the CDR3: TGTGCCAGCAACCCGAACCCATCACGACACTATGGCTACACCTTC. Translating it yields CASNPNPSRHYGYTF.

V is TRBV4-2 and J is TRBJ2-2; 9 positions match TRBD2. The CDR3 is 14 amino acids. Per germline, CDR1 LGHNA and CDR2 YNFKEQ. V lost 4 bases and J lost 6; bases outside the gene matches: 3. The DNA of the CDR3 is TGTGCCAGCAGCCGGCGGGGGGGATCCGGGGAGCTGTTTTTT. This sequence encodes CASSRRGGSGELFF.